This T cell receptor beta chain was identified during a study of T cells in Graves' hyperthyroidism and ophthalmopathy. This clonotype was observed many times. Germline CDR1 and CDR2: SNHLY and FYNNEI. The CDR3 is 15 amino acids. Trimming cost V 1 base and J 3 bases; bases outside gene matches: 0. Template material for amplifying TCR beta CDR3 regions consisted of RNA transcripts. First-round RT-PCR of the TCR CDR3 relied on the HTBI primer set. Each CDR3 protein gets one entry after TCRdb re-called the multiplex PCR reads with MiXCR. Of some 200,000 distinct CDR3 sequences in the sample, approximately 16% were seen once.

This chain uses TRBV2 with TRBJ2-1, with 10 bases aligning to TRBD2. The clonotype originates from a woman between 45 and 65 years old with Graves' hyperthyroidism. The sequenced sample consisted of blood. The CDR3 is CASSEGLAGYNEQFF. The DNA of the CDR3 is TGTGCCAGCAGTGAAGGACTAGCGGGCTACAATGAGCAGTTCTTC. Looking up the rest from reference TRBV2 and TRBJ2-1 gives the full variable domain: EPEVTQTPSHQVTQMGQEVILRCVPISNHLYFYWYRQILGQKVEFLVSFYNNEISEKSEIFDDQFSVERPDGSNFTLKIRSTKLEDSAMYFCASSEGLAGYNEQFFGPGTRLTVL.